These 23 T cell receptor beta chains were all obtained from the same sample, sequenced in a study of T cells in Graves' hyperthyroidism and ophthalmopathy. Amplified regions were TCR beta CDR3 sequences from RNA transcripts. The HTBI primer set was used in a first-round RT-PCR of the TCR CDR3. One entry per CDR3 protein results from TCRdb running MiXCR on the multiplex PCR reads. The sample lists approximately 510,000 distinct CDR3 sequences; less than 25% were seen once. Sequenced input: blood. Every receptor here comes from a man between 18 and 29 years old with Graves' hyperthyroidism.

This clonotype was found a few times. The genes are TRBV28 and TRBJ1-6, with TRBD1 matching over 9 bases. CDR1 MDHEN and CDR2 SYDVKM come from the germline V gene. J was trimmed by 10 bases and V by 7 bases; bases with no gene match: 8. This CDR3 has 14 amino acids. The CDR3 DNA sequence: TGTGCCAGCAATTCCGGGACAGGGCACTCACCCCTCCACTTT. This translates into CASNSGTGHSPLHF.

This clonotype was observed a handful of times. The V and J genes are TRBV20-1 and TRBJ1-5, with D maybe TRBD1 (5 bases). The V gene lost 3 bases and the J gene lost 9 bases, with 21 bases spanning the gap. Germline values: CDR1 DFQATT, CDR2 SNEGSKA (reference sequence). The CDR3 extends over 15 amino acids. The CDR3 sequence is CSASAASTLGGPQHF. CDR3 nucleotide sequence: TGCAGTGCTAGTGCCGCGTCCACTCTCGGGGGGCCCCAGCATTTT.

This clonotype was observed many times. The V and J genes are TRBV27 and TRBJ1-2, with a tentative D call TRBD1 (5 bases). Trimming cost V 3 bases and J 5 bases, with 16 bases left between them. CDR1 is MNHEY and CDR2 is SMNVEV in the germline V gene (reference sequence). The CDR3 loop spans 15 amino acids. The DNA for the CDR3 is TGTGCCAGCAGTTTTGGGGCCGGAGGGGCTTATGGCTACACCTTC. Translation: CASSFGAGGAYGYTF.

The chain uses TRBV12-3 or TRBV12-4 and TRBJ2-1, with 7 bases identical to TRBD2. The CDR3 is 15 amino acids. V lost 6 bases and J lost 6; bases outside the gene matches: 11. This chain's CDR3 is CASRRLGTTTNEQFF. The DNA of the CDR3 is TGTGCCAGCAGACGCCTCGGGACTACTACCAATGAGCAGTTCTTC.

The rearrangement joins TRBV28 to TRBJ1-5; D ambiguous. This CDR3 has 15 amino acids. Germline-derived CDR1 and CDR2 are MDHEN and SYDVKM. V dropped 4 bases and J dropped 1 base, with 11 bases sitting between them. The CDR3 coding sequence is TGTGCCAGCAGTTCGGACGGGCTGAGCAATCAGCCCCAGCATTTT. It translates to CASSSDGLSNQPQHF.

In its sample, this clonotype was seen many times. The chain combines TRBV6-2 or TRBV6-3 with TRBJ1-5; D may be TRBD1 (5 bases). Germline V gives CDR1 MNHEY, CDR2 SVGEGT. V was trimmed by 2 bases and J by 6 bases, leaving 11 bases between them. The CDR3 spans 14 residues. CDR3 DNA: TGTGCCAGCAGTTACAGAGGGGTTAGTCAGCCCCAGCATTTT. Translation: CASSYRGVSQPQHF.

The sample holds a few counts of this clonotype. The V and J genes are TRBV6-1 and TRBJ2-2; maybe TRBD2 (6 bases). Germline V gene lookup returns CDR1 MNHNS and CDR2 SASEGT. V dropped 8 bases and J dropped 6 bases, with 19 bases sitting between them. The CDR3 extends over 15 amino acids. The DNA for the CDR3 is TGTGCCAGCGGTGCCTCTACTAGCCCGTCCGGGGAGCTGTTTTTT. Its translation: CASGASTSPSGELFF.

This clonotype was detected many times. The CDR3 sequence: CASSVLLGQWTEAFF. The CDR3 DNA sequence: TGTGCCAGCAGCGTACTTTTGGGACAGTGGACTGAAGCTTTCTTT. The V and J genes are TRBV7-9 and TRBJ1-1, with TRBD1 identical over 7 bases. CDR3 length equals 15 residues. CDR1 and CDR2 (germline): SEHNR, FQNEAQ (reference sequence). V lost 5 bases, J lost 5 bases, and 11 bases stayed unmatched.

This clonotype was observed a handful of times. The chain joins TRBV6-1 to TRBJ1-3; unclear D gene. V lost 6 bases to trimming and J lost 0 bases, with 9 bases between them. The CDR3 is 14 amino acids. From germline, CDR1 is MNHNS and CDR2 SASEGT. CDR3 in amino acids: CASSPQISGNTIYF. The DNA of the CDR3 is TGTGCCAGCAGCCCACAGATCTCTGGAAACACCATATATTTT.

This clonotype appeared many times. V and J are TRBV15 and TRBJ2-5; 13 bases are a match to TRBD2. Germline loops: CDR1 LNHNV, CDR2 YYDKDF (reference sequence). The CDR3 is made up of 16 amino acids. V was pared by 1 base and J by 5 bases, with 4 bases of the junction left unmatched. CDR3 protein: CATSRAGLAGVETQYF. The CDR3, as DNA: TGTGCCACCAGCAGAGCAGGACTAGCGGGGGTGGAGACCCAGTACTTC.

This clonotype was seen a few times. J is TRBJ2-2 and V is TRBV6-1; 7 bases are a match to TRBD1. The CDR3 covers 16 residues. V was clipped by 7 bases and J by 0 bases; unmatched bases: 8. Germline-derived CDR1 and CDR2 are MNHNS and SASEGT. The CDR3 DNA follows: TGTGCCAGCATCCTGTACGGGACAGCGAACACCGGGGAGCTGTTTTTT. Encoded protein: CASILYGTANTGELFF.

This clonotype has a count of ten or more. The chain recombines TRBV7-2 with TRBJ1-2; TRBD1 might be the D (5 bases). The germline gives CDR1 SGHTA, CDR2 FQGNSA. CDR3 length: 15 residues. The CDR3: CARNASRGMVYGYTF. CDR3 in DNA: TGTGCTCGGAACGCGTCCCGGGGGATGGTCTATGGCTACACCTTC.

This clonotype was seen ten or more times. This chain links TRBV5-1 with TRBJ1-2; maybe TRBD1 (6 bases). CDR3 length: 14 amino acids. Germline V CDR1 and CDR2: SGHRS, YFSETQ. Trimming left V 6 bases short and J 8 bases short, with 20 bases between. The CDR3 DNA is TGCGCCAGCACCCAAGGAGGGGGGTACGCGGGCTACACCTTC. It is translated as CASTQGGGYAGYTF. The full variable domain, its missing parts supplied by reference TRBV5-1 and TRBJ1-2, is KAGVTQTPRYLIKTRGQQVTLSCSPISGHRSVSWYQQTPGQGLQFLFEYFSETQRNKGNFPGRFSGRQFSNSRSEMNVSTLELGDSALYLCASTQGGGYAGYTFGSGTRLTVV.

This clonotype occurred many times. The chain couples TRBV7-2 to TRBJ1-1; D possibly corresponds to TRBD1 (6 bases). Germline lookup yields CDR1 SGHTA and CDR2 FQGNSA. The CDR3 is 14 residues long. V was clipped by 6 bases and J by 1 base, with 12 bases between them. The CDR3 protein is CASRSTGKNTEAFF. The CDR3 DNA follows: TGTGCCAGCAGGTCGACAGGAAAGAACACTGAAGCTTTCTTT.

The chain couples TRBV6-2 or TRBV6-3 to TRBJ1-4; D is unclear. V was pared by 6 bases and J by 0 bases, with 14 bases between. Germline CDR1 reads MNHEY; CDR2 reads SVGEGT. The CDR3 runs to 16 residues. The CDR3 region has the DNA TGTGCCAGCAGATCCCTCGATCAGTCAACTAATGAAAAACTGTTTTTT. Protein product: CASRSLDQSTNEKLFF.

V is TRBV6-1 and J is TRBJ2-7; maybe TRBD2 (5 bases). Trimming shortened V by 7 bases and J by 9 bases, and 22 bases separated the two germline ends. CDR1 MNHNS and CDR2 SASEGT come from the germline V gene. This CDR3 is 14 amino acids long. The CDR3 coding sequence is TGTGCCAGCACCCCGGGATCCCTACTCTTCGTGCAGTACTTC. This encodes CASTPGSLLFVQYF.

This clonotype has at least ten counts. This sequence joins TRBV4-2 and TRBJ2-7; possible D gene TRBD2, 5 bases. Between the trimmed V and J ends, which lost 0 bases and 1 base, there was a span of 19 bases. CDR1 LGHNA and CDR2 YNFKEQ come from the germline V gene. The CDR3 length is 18 residues. The CDR3 is CASSQETVGGFPSYEQYF. As DNA, the CDR3 is TGTGCCAGCAGCCAAGAAACGGTCGGAGGTTTCCCTTCCTACGAGCAGTACTTC.

The chain is built from TRBV6-1 and TRBJ2-7; 7 bases are a match to TRBD1. Germline V gene lookup returns CDR1 MNHNS and CDR2 SASEGT. V lost 4 bases and J lost 3; bases outside the gene matches: 6. The CDR3 consists of 14 residues. The CDR3 protein is CASSGDSFNYEQYF. The CDR3 region has the DNA TGTGCCAGCAGTGGGGACAGCTTTAACTACGAGCAGTACTTC.

This clonotype came up many times. The gene calls are TRBV19 and TRBJ1-5; D may be TRBD1 (5 bases). This CDR3 has 17 residues. V was clipped by 9 bases and J by 0 bases, with 21 bases between them. Germline V gene data show CDR1 as LNHDA and CDR2 as SQIVND (reference sequence). The CDR3 coding sequence is TGTGCCAGCCCCTCCGTCGCCGGGGCCATTAGCAATCAGCCCCAGCATTTT. Translated, it gives CASPSVAGAISNQPQHF.

The chain uses TRBV12-3 or TRBV12-4 and TRBJ2-7; 8 nucleotides match TRBD1. V shed 7 bases and J 3 bases; nucleotides not matched to a gene: 8. The CDR3 spans 14 residues. Here the CDR3 reads CASTRGQGDYEQYF. The CDR3 DNA follows: TGTGCCAGCACTCGTGGACAGGGAGACTACGAGCAGTACTTC.

This clonotype was found many times. J is TRBJ1-1 and V is TRBV11-3; the D gene is possibly TRBD1 (6 bases). Germline V gene data show CDR1 as SGHNT and CDR2 as YENEEA. The CDR3 totals 14 residues. V lost 2 bases and J 4 bases, leaving 11 bases between the germline ends. The CDR3 loop reads CASSLTGSVTEAFF. DNA of the CDR3: TGTGCCAGCAGCTTAACAGGGTCGGTCACTGAAGCTTTCTTT.

The CDR3, as DNA: TGTGCCGCCGGAACTAGCGGGGGGACTGAAGCTTTCTTT. Amino acids: CAAGTSGGTEAFF. This rearrangement joins TRBV10-3 to TRBJ1-1, with D possibly TRBD1 on 5 matching bases. V was trimmed by 11 bases and J by 5 bases, leaving 18 bases between them. The CDR3 length is 13 residues. CDR1 is ENHRY, CDR2 SYGVKD, per germline.

This clonotype has just a few counts. The chain recombines TRBV18 with TRBJ2-5; D perhaps matches TRBD2 (6 bases). Germline V gene sequence: CDR1 KGHSH, CDR2 LQKENI. The CDR3 sequence is 19 residues long. The ends were cut back, 0 bases at V and 3 bases at J, with 23 bases in the middle. The CDR3 DNA is TGTGCCAGCTCACCACCCTTGGGTTCCGGAGTAGGGGAGGAAGAGACCCAGTACTTC. This translates into CASSPPLGSGVGEEETQYF.